This is a list of T cell receptor beta chains from one sample in a study of blood T cell repertoires in COVID-19. The method was immunoSEQ multiplex PCR; TCRdb's version includes in-frame clones alone and lacks a portion of them. Here the sample spans 200,000 or so clones, 65% to 85% being singletons. The sample was peripheral blood. Source of these receptors: a woman in her 30s with acute or convalescent COVID-19. Each CDR3 is given with its conserved first and last residue. The order of the fields is J gene, V gene, D gene, clone size, CDR3 DNA, CDR3 protein. D genes are given only for firm matches. Clone size is shown for a subset of rows, as once, few, many or a class of expanded clone.

J gene: TRBJ1-2
V gene: TRBV19
D gene: TRBD1
clone size: few
CDR3 DNA: TGTGCCAGTAGTACCCCACGGACAGGGGAGACTAACTATGGCTACACCTTC
CDR3 protein: CASSTPRTGETNYGYTF

J gene: TRBJ1-1
V gene: TRBV9
D gene: -
clone size: -
CDR3 DNA: TGTGCCAGCAGCGTAGTGGCGGAGGGCACTGAAGCTTTCTTT
CDR3 protein: CASSVVAEGTEAFF

J gene: TRBJ2-6
V gene: TRBV9
D gene: -
clone size: -
CDR3 DNA: TGTGCCAGCAGCGCACATATAGGAGACTCTGGGGCCAACGTCCTGACTTTC
CDR3 protein: CASSAHIGDSGANVLTF

J gene: TRBJ2-1
V gene: TRBV28
D gene: TRBD1
clone size: -
CDR3 DNA: TGTGCCAGCCGAGAGACAGGGGGGTCCTACAATGAGCAGTTCTTC
CDR3 protein: CASRETGGSYNEQFF

J gene: TRBJ2-2
V gene: TRBV5-1
D gene: TRBD2
clone size: few
CDR3 DNA: TGCGCCAGCGTTCCCTCTCCGGGAGGCGGTGTCACCGGGGAGCTGTTTTTT
CDR3 protein: CASVPSPGGGVTGELFF

J gene: TRBJ1-2
V gene: TRBV27
D gene: TRBD1
clone size: -
CDR3 DNA: TGTGCCAGCAGTACCGTATCCGGGACAGAACCATATGGCTACACCTTC
CDR3 protein: CASSTVSGTEPYGYTF

J gene: TRBJ1-6
V gene: TRBV4-1
D gene: -
clone size: -
CDR3 DNA: TGCGCCAGCAGCCGGTCGGTAGGGGTTCGCGGTTCACCCCTCCACTTT
CDR3 protein: CASSRSVGVRGSPLHF

J gene: TRBJ2-1
V gene: TRBV11-2
D gene: TRBD2
clone size: -
CDR3 DNA: TGTGCCAGCAGCTTAGGAACCAGCGGGAGTGCATCTGAGCAGTTCTTC
CDR3 protein: CASSLGTSGSASEQFF

J gene: TRBJ1-1
V gene: TRBV2
D gene: -
clone size: -
CDR3 DNA: TGTGCCACCCAGGCTGGGTCAGGAGCTTTCTTT
CDR3 protein: CATQAGSGAFF

J gene: TRBJ1-1
V gene: TRBV14
D gene: TRBD1
clone size: once
CDR3 DNA: TGTGCCAGCAGAAAGACAGGGGGGATGAACACTGAAGCTTTCTTT
CDR3 protein: CASRKTGGMNTEAFF

J gene: TRBJ1-3
V gene: TRBV7-9
D gene: TRBD1
clone size: -
CDR3 DNA: TGTGCCAGCAGCCCAAGGACAGGGGGAAACACCATATATTTT
CDR3 protein: CASSPRTGGNTIYF

J gene: TRBJ1-1
V gene: TRBV7-6
D gene: -
clone size: once
CDR3 DNA: TGTGCCAGCAGCACCACCGGGATAAACACTGAAGCTTTCTTT
CDR3 protein: CASSTTGINTEAFF

J gene: TRBJ1-1
V gene: TRBV20-1
D gene: -
clone size: -
CDR3 DNA: TGCAGTGCCTATGACACTGAAGCTTTCTTT
CDR3 protein: CSAYDTEAFF

J gene: TRBJ2-1
V gene: TRBV5-1
D gene: TRBD2
clone size: -
CDR3 DNA: TGCGCCAGCAGCGCCGGGGGACTAGCGGGTAGCAATGAGCAGTTCTTC
CDR3 protein: CASSAGGLAGSNEQFF

J gene: TRBJ1-1
V gene: TRBV6-5
D gene: TRBD1
clone size: -
CDR3 DNA: TGTGCCAGCAGTATCGACAGGGGGGGGACTGAAGCTTTCTTT
CDR3 protein: CASSIDRGGTEAFF

J gene: TRBJ2-7
V gene: TRBV27
D gene: -
clone size: -
CDR3 DNA: TGTGCCAGCAGTTTAGGACGGGAGTCCTACGAGCAGTACTTC
CDR3 protein: CASSLGRESYEQYF

J gene: TRBJ2-3
V gene: TRBV5-1
D gene: -
clone size: -
CDR3 DNA: TGCGCCAGCAGCTTGGGAGCAGATACGCAGTATTTT
CDR3 protein: CASSLGADTQYF

J gene: TRBJ2-7
V gene: TRBV4-3
D gene: -
clone size: once
CDR3 DNA: TGCGCCAGCAGCCAAGACTTCGTACAGCCCTACGAGCAGTACTTC
CDR3 protein: CASSQDFVQPYEQYF

J gene: TRBJ1-1
V gene: TRBV7-2
D gene: TRBD1
clone size: -
CDR3 DNA: TGTGCCAGCAGCTTAGAGGGGACAGGATGGAACACTGAAGCTTTCTTT
CDR3 protein: CASSLEGTGWNTEAFF

J gene: TRBJ2-1
V gene: TRBV9
D gene: TRBD2
clone size: -
CDR3 DNA: TGTGCCAGCAGCGTACTAGCGGGGGGGCCGGGCTCCTACAATGAGCAGTTCTTC
CDR3 protein: CASSVLAGGPGSYNEQFF

J gene: TRBJ1-4
V gene: TRBV7-9
D gene: -
clone size: -
CDR3 DNA: TGTGCCAGCAGCTTAGCGGAGGGGTTTGGGGAAAAACTGTTTTTT
CDR3 protein: CASSLAEGFGEKLFF

J gene: TRBJ2-7
V gene: TRBV14
D gene: TRBD2
clone size: -
CDR3 DNA: TGTGCCAGCAGCCAGGTTGGACTAGCGGGATCCTACGAGCAGTACTTC
CDR3 protein: CASSQVGLAGSYEQYF

J gene: TRBJ1-2
V gene: TRBV5-4
D gene: -
clone size: -
CDR3 DNA: TGTGCCAGCAGCTTTTTCGGGATTAACTATGGCTACACCTTC
CDR3 protein: CASSFFGINYGYTF

J gene: TRBJ2-1
V gene: TRBV19
D gene: -
clone size: -
CDR3 DNA: TGTGCCAGTAGTATAGGGAGGAGCTCCTACAATGAGCAGTTCTTC
CDR3 protein: CASSIGRSSYNEQFF

J gene: TRBJ2-5
V gene: TRBV27
D gene: -
clone size: -
CDR3 DNA: TGTGCCAGCAGTTCTTTTGGGCGGGACGGGCAAGAGACCCAGTACTTC
CDR3 protein: CASSSFGRDGQETQYF

J gene: TRBJ2-5
V gene: TRBV5-1
D gene: TRBD2
clone size: once
CDR3 DNA: TGCGCCAGCAAAGTGGGACTAGCGGGGAACTTAAAAGAGACCCAGTACTTC
CDR3 protein: CASKVGLAGNLKETQYF

J gene: TRBJ1-2
V gene: TRBV9
D gene: -
clone size: -
CDR3 DNA: TGTGCCAGCAGCGTAGACAGCGGTAACTATGGCTACACCTTC
CDR3 protein: CASSVDSGNYGYTF

J gene: TRBJ2-1
V gene: TRBV5-1
D gene: TRBD2
clone size: -
CDR3 DNA: TGCGCCAGCAGCCCGACTAGCGGCTCCTACAATGAGCAGTTCTTC
CDR3 protein: CASSPTSGSYNEQFF

J gene: TRBJ2-1
V gene: TRBV14
D gene: TRBD2
clone size: once
CDR3 DNA: TGTGCCAGCAGCCAAGAGGTGGGACTAGCGGGACTCAATGAGCAGTTCTTC
CDR3 protein: CASSQEVGLAGLNEQFF

J gene: TRBJ2-2
V gene: TRBV27
D gene: -
clone size: -
CDR3 DNA: TGTGCCAGCAGTTTCGGCGGACTGGGGGGATTCACCGGGGAGCTGTTTTTT
CDR3 protein: CASSFGGLGGFTGELFF

J gene: TRBJ1-2
V gene: TRBV5-5
D gene: -
clone size: -
CDR3 DNA: TGTGCCAGCAGCTTTAGAAATTCGGACTATGGCTACACCTTC
CDR3 protein: CASSFRNSDYGYTF

J gene: TRBJ1-6
V gene: TRBV28
D gene: -
clone size: -
CDR3 DNA: TGTGCCAGCAGTTCCCCCCGAGGACCCCTCCACTTT
CDR3 protein: CASSSPRGPLHF

J gene: TRBJ1-1
V gene: TRBV20-1
D gene: -
clone size: -
CDR3 DNA: TGCAGGTCGGTTAGAGACAACGCTTTCTTT
CDR3 protein: CRSVRDNAFF

J gene: TRBJ2-7
V gene: TRBV5-5
D gene: TRBD1
clone size: once
CDR3 DNA: TGTGCCAGCAGCCCGGACAGGGTCTACGAGCAGTACTTC
CDR3 protein: CASSPDRVYEQYF

J gene: TRBJ2-3
V gene: TRBV4-3
D gene: -
clone size: -
CDR3 DNA: TGCGCCAGCAGCCAAAGTTACAGGGCGACAGATACGCAGTATTTT
CDR3 protein: CASSQSYRATDTQYF

J gene: TRBJ1-2
V gene: TRBV3-1/TRBV3-2
D gene: TRBD1
clone size: -
CDR3 DNA: TGTGCCAGCAGCCAGACAGGGGAGTATGGCTACACCTTC
CDR3 protein: CASSQTGEYGYTF

J gene: TRBJ2-5
V gene: TRBV28
D gene: TRBD1
clone size: once
CDR3 DNA: TGTGCCAGCGTACTTACTCCACAGGGGTACCAAGAGACCCAGTACTTC
CDR3 protein: CASVLTPQGYQETQYF

J gene: TRBJ1-2
V gene: TRBV15
D gene: -
clone size: -
CDR3 DNA: TGTGCCACCCGAGGAGTGGAGGGCTACACCTTC
CDR3 protein: CATRGVEGYTF

J gene: TRBJ1-4
V gene: TRBV11-2
D gene: -
clone size: -
CDR3 DNA: TGTGCCAGCAGCTCCACAGGATCAGCAGGAAAACTGTTTTTT
CDR3 protein: CASSSTGSAGKLFF

J gene: TRBJ1-1
V gene: TRBV6-5
D gene: -
clone size: -
CDR3 DNA: TGTGCCAGCCGGGGGGGTACTGAAGCTTTCTTT
CDR3 protein: CASRGGTEAFF

J gene: TRBJ1-2
V gene: TRBV4-1
D gene: -
clone size: -
CDR3 DNA: TGCGCCAGCAGCCAAGCCGGTGGCTACACCTTC
CDR3 protein: CASSQAGGYTF

J gene: TRBJ1-5
V gene: TRBV19
D gene: -
clone size: -
CDR3 DNA: TGTGCCAGTAGGCTCGGGGGTGATCAGCCCCAGCATTTT
CDR3 protein: CASRLGGDQPQHF

J gene: TRBJ2-3
V gene: TRBV6-2/TRBV6-3
D gene: -
clone size: -
CDR3 DNA: TGTGCCAGCAGTTTCAGGGACACAGATACGCAGTATTTT
CDR3 protein: CASSFRDTDTQYF

J gene: TRBJ1-5
V gene: TRBV11-1
D gene: -
clone size: -
CDR3 DNA: TGTGCCAGCAGCTTAGGTGGGGCCCCGAATCAGCCCCAGCATTTT
CDR3 protein: CASSLGGAPNQPQHF

J gene: TRBJ1-3
V gene: TRBV19
D gene: TRBD1
clone size: -
CDR3 DNA: TGTGCCAGTGGGACAGACTCTGGAAACACCATATATTTT
CDR3 protein: CASGTDSGNTIYF

J gene: TRBJ1-4
V gene: TRBV27
D gene: -
clone size: -
CDR3 DNA: TGTGCCAGCAGTTGGTCGCAGGCTAATGAAAAACTGTTTTTT
CDR3 protein: CASSWSQANEKLFF

J gene: TRBJ2-5
V gene: TRBV5-1
D gene: TRBD2
clone size: -
CDR3 DNA: TGCGCCAGCAGCTTGAATAGCGGGGGGGCCAAAGAGACCCAGTACTTC
CDR3 protein: CASSLNSGGAKETQYF

J gene: TRBJ2-4
V gene: TRBV11-3
D gene: TRBD1
clone size: -
CDR3 DNA: TGTGCCAGCAGCTCCGGGTCTAGACAGGGTGAAAACATTCAGTACTTC
CDR3 protein: CASSSGSRQGENIQYF

J gene: TRBJ2-3
V gene: TRBV6-2/TRBV6-3
D gene: TRBD2
clone size: -
CDR3 DNA: TGTGCCAGCAGTTACCCAGAACTAGCGGGGCGTTCCACAGATACGCAGTATTTT
CDR3 protein: CASSYPELAGRSTDTQYF

J gene: TRBJ1-5
V gene: TRBV27
D gene: TRBD1
clone size: few
CDR3 DNA: TGTGCCAGCAGTCAAGACAGGGGTAATCAGCCCCAGCATTTT
CDR3 protein: CASSQDRGNQPQHF

J gene: TRBJ2-7
V gene: TRBV19
D gene: -
clone size: -
CDR3 DNA: TGTGCCAGTAGTCCCGGACCGGACAGACGGAAGTACTTC
CDR3 protein: CASSPGPDRRKYF

J gene: TRBJ2-5
V gene: TRBV10-3
D gene: TRBD1
clone size: -
CDR3 DNA: TGTGCCATCAGTGAACGGGAACAGGGGGACCAGTACTTC
CDR3 protein: CAISEREQGDQYF

J gene: TRBJ1-1
V gene: TRBV5-1
D gene: TRBD1
clone size: -
CDR3 DNA: TGCGCCAGCAGCTCGGGACAGGGGAACACTGAAGCTTTCTTT
CDR3 protein: CASSSGQGNTEAFF

J gene: TRBJ2-2
V gene: TRBV5-6
D gene: TRBD2
clone size: -
CDR3 DNA: TGTGCCAGCAGCTTGGTAGCGGGAGGAACCGGGGAGCTGTTTTTT
CDR3 protein: CASSLVAGGTGELFF

J gene: TRBJ1-4
V gene: TRBV3-1/TRBV3-2
D gene: -
clone size: -
CDR3 DNA: TGTGCCAGCAGCCAAGGGAGGGAGGGAAAACTGTTTTTT
CDR3 protein: CASSQGREGKLFF

J gene: TRBJ1-3
V gene: TRBV27
D gene: -
clone size: -
CDR3 DNA: TGTGCGATGACAGCCACTTCTGGAAACACCATATATTTT
CDR3 protein: CAMTATSGNTIYF

J gene: TRBJ2-1
V gene: TRBV4-2
D gene: -
clone size: few
CDR3 DNA: TGTGCCAGCAGCCTAGCGTTTCGCTCCTACAATGAGCAGTTCTTC
CDR3 protein: CASSLAFRSYNEQFF